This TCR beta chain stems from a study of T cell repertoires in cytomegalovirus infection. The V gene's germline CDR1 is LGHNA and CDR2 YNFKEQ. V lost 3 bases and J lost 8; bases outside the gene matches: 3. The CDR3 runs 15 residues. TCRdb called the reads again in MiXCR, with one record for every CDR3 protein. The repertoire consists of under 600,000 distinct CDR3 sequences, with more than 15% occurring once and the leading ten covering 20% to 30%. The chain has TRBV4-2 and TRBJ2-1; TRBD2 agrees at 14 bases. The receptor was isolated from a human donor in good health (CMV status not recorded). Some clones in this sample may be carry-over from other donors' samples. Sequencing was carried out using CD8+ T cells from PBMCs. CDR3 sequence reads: CASSQTSGGAYEQFF. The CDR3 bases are TGTGCCAGCAGCCAGACTAGCGGGGGGGCCTATGAGCAGTTCTTC.